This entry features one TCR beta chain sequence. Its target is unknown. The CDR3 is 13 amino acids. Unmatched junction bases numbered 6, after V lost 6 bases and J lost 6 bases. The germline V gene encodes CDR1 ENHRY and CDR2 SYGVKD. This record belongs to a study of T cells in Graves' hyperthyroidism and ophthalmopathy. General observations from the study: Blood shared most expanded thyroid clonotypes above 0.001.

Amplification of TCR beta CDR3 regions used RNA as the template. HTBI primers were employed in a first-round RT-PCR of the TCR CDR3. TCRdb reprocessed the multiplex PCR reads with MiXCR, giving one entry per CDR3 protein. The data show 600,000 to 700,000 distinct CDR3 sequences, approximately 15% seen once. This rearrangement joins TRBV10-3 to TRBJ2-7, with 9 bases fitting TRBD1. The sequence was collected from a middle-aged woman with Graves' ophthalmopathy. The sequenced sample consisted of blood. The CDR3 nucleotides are TGTGCCATCAGACCGGGACAGGGATCCGAGCAGTACTTC. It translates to CAIRPGQGSEQYF.